These T cell receptor beta chains were read from a single sample in a study of control samples from healthy donors and cancer patients. Profiled with immunoSEQ multiplex PCR; TCRdb holds only in-frame clones, not every one. The sample consists of around 70,000 clones, 83% of them appearing once. The sample comprised blood. Receptors were obtained from a man aged 55 to 70 in good health. CDR3s leave out the opening cysteine and the closing phenylalanine or tryptophan. Where a row states a size, it is once, few, many or the class of an expanded clone; other rows omit it.

>16|TRBJ2-6|-|TRBV7-2
ASSTAGTGRLGANVLT
>16|TRBJ2-3|-|TRBV5-1
ASSLSTPTSGGTDTQY
>11|TRBJ1-2|once|TRBV18
ASEGQGAKGYT
>14|TRBJ1-2|-|TRBV6-6
ASSSKGQGENYGYT
>13|TRBJ2-7|-|TRBV7-3
ASSPTSSGPYEQY
>15|TRBJ2-1|-|TRBV9
ASSVSWEGGSYNEQF
>13|TRBJ1-5|-|TRBV27
ASSLKGDSNQPQH
>12|TRBJ1-6|-|TRBV27
ASSLETHGVSLH
>12|TRBJ2-2|-|TRBV19
ASSRSGMAGELF
>12|TRBJ2-7|-|TRBV21-1
ASSEQRKTYEQY
>13|TRBJ1-6|-|TRBV27
ASSYRGPTNSPLH
>13|TRBJ2-1|-|TRBV24-1
ATRPRRGTYNEQF
>13|TRBJ1-5|-|TRBV6-6
ASRGTGRLNQPQH
>10|TRBJ1-2|-|TRBV14
ASSHRLGGYT
>14|TRBJ1-4|few|TRBV25-1
ASSEPLGTGNEKLF
>12|TRBJ2-3|-|TRBV5-1
ASSLGGGGDTQY
>11|TRBJ1-1|-|TRBV19
ASRVRGNTEAF
>14|TRBJ2-1|-|TRBV2
ASRKTSGSPRDEQF
>11|TRBJ2-2|-|TRBV28
ASSIPRRGELF
>10|TRBJ1-1|few|TRBV6-2/TRBV6-3
ASSPSRGEAF
>12|TRBJ2-1|-|TRBV18
ASSQQASYNEQF
>13|TRBJ1-6|-|TRBV9
ASSPQAVSNSPLH
>13|TRBJ1-4|-|TRBV18
ASSPARVGGEKLF
>14|TRBJ1-3|-|TRBV6-5
ASSYGQGGSGNTIY
>12|TRBJ2-7|-|TRBV14
ASSQDVGSYEQY
>11|TRBJ1-1|-|TRBV5-1
ASSLLGGTEAF
>12|TRBJ2-1|once|TRBV7-2
ASSLETGRNEQF
>11|TRBJ2-1|-|TRBV3-1/TRBV3-2
ASSQPGYNEQF
>12|TRBJ1-5|-|TRBV2
ASSGMPSNQPQH
>11|TRBJ1-2|-|TRBV28
ASSFGTGHGYT
>11|TRBJ1-6|-|TRBV6-6
ASQIPGSSPLH
>10|TRBJ2-1|-|TRBV3-1/TRBV3-2
ASSPGPGEQF
>13|TRBJ2-3|-|TRBV19
ASSRVVRSTDTQY
>13|TRBJ2-1|-|TRBV5-8
ASSLGQGYVNEQF
>12|TRBJ1-2|-|TRBV19
ASSTQGFQYGYT
>12|TRBJ2-1|-|TRBV11-2
ASSLEGGLNEQF
>14|TRBJ2-7|-|TRBV6-1
ASSEALGTLSYEQY
>16|TRBJ2-5|few|TRBV5-6
ASSFPGLAGGPQETQY
>10|TRBJ1-4|-|TRBV30
ACTKVNEKLF
>13|TRBJ2-7|-|TRBV4-1
ASSLPGTSQNEQY
>13|TRBJ2-2|once|TRBV5-4
ASSLAAVDTGELF
>12|TRBJ2-3|-|TRBV29-1
SVGDLTATDTQY
>11|TRBJ1-5|few|TRBV6-2/TRBV6-3
ASSYTGMQPQH
>13|TRBJ2-3|-|TRBV18
ASSPGGGITDTQY
>14|TRBJ1-6|-|TRBV6-5
ASSYKPISYNSPLH
>13|TRBJ1-4|-|TRBV7-7
ASSLEGGTNEKLF
>16|TRBJ2-1|-|TRBV3-1/TRBV3-2
ASSQDRGGPFSYNEQF
>14|TRBJ2-5|-|TRBV7-9
ASSPTGTGVQETQY
>13|TRBJ2-1|-|TRBV7-9
ASSLGGAAHNEQF
>11|TRBJ1-1|-|TRBV18
ASSPQGSTEAF
>13|TRBJ2-3|-|TRBV6-5
ASSFFSGSTDTQY
>13|TRBJ1-2|once|TRBV7-2
ASSLTAATNYGYT
>12|TRBJ1-5|-|TRBV25-1
ASSETGFNQPQH
>13|TRBJ1-4|-|TRBV6-1
ASSEAPRKDEKLF
>10|TRBJ2-7|-|TRBV5-1
ASRGQGYEQY
>14|TRBJ2-3|-|TRBV7-9
ASSLMRGRSTDTQY
>11|TRBJ2-1|-|TRBV7-2
ASSSNLAGDPF
>14|TRBJ1-3|-|TRBV5-5
ASSLDRGFSGNTIY
>12|TRBJ1-2|-|TRBV5-6
ASSLGDRWDGYT
>16|TRBJ1-2|-|TRBV3-1/TRBV3-2
ASSQEAHGTGGNYGYT